This T cell receptor (beta chain) emerged from a study of shared clonotypes between healthy human individuals. Whole-study context: Three CD4 naive, three CD4 memory, two CD8 naive and one CD8 memory plate were used per donor. Study-level results: Tissue TCR repertoires likely differ from these blood-only repertoires.

V was clipped by 5 bases and J by 2 bases; unmatched bases: 9. Germline assignment: CDR1 SGHVS and CDR2 FNYEAQ. The CDR3 runs to 16 residues. With regard to this clone: Its antigen is unknown.

Naive CD8 cells comprised CD45RO-negative, CCR7-positively selected cells, excluding terminally differentiated effector memory CD45RA+ cells. The study drew all its donors from Caucasian adults living in Nashville, Tennessee. It was across several immunoSEQ plates that each subset's genomic DNA was evenly split. Generated by immunoSEQ multiplex PCR, the TCRdb table keeps only in-frame clones and is missing some. The sample yields more than 2 million clones, 93% seen once. The sample comprised naive CD8+ T cells from PBMCs. The chain employs TRBV7-6 and TRBJ2-5, with 9 bases that match TRBD2. The sequence derives from a man aged 18 to 29 in good health. Some clones in this sample may be carry-over from other donors' samples. This CDR3 reads CASSHPSSGEQETQYF. CDR3 DNA: TGTGCCAGCAGCCATCCCTCTAGCGGGGAACAAGAGACCCAGTACTTC.